This T cell receptor (beta chain) was retrieved from a study of blood T cell repertoires in COVID-19. On the study more broadly: Acute-phase and convalescent COVID-19 samples originated in the United States, Italy and Spain. From T cells, B-cell-depleted T cells, or PBMCs came the material, which was cDNA or gDNA.

This CDR3 comprises 16 residues. Germline CDR1 and CDR2: KGHSH and LQKENI. V gave up 3 bases and J gave up 1 base, with 12 bases separating them. Original processing notes: Amplifying reference gene primers gave estimates of nucleated cell counts. Profiled with immunoSEQ multiplex PCR; TCRdb holds only in-frame clones, not every one. V and J calls and clone size are those listed in that table; D and trimming were worked out from the DNA. In the table there are tens of thousands of clones, over 75% of which are singletons. Sample: peripheral blood. The genes are TRBV18 and TRBJ2-2; D is possibly TRBD2 (5 bases). The source is a man in his sixties or seventies with active or convalescent COVID-19. For the CDR3, the DNA is TGTGCCAGCTCACCCTCTCCGGGGAGGAACACCGGGGAGCTGTTTTTT. Translating it yields CASSPSPGRNTGELFF.